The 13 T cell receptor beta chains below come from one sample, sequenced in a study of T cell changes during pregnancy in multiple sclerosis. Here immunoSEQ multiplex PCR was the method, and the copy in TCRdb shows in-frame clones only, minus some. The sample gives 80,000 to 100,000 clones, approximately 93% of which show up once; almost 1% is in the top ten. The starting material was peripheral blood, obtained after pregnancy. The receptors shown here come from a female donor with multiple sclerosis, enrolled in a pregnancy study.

The CDR3 is CASSPPGTSGKNEQFF. The CDR3 nucleotides are TGTGCCAGCAGCCCGCCCGGGACTAGTGGTAAGAATGAGCAGTTCTTC. The V call is TRBV7-9, the J call TRBJ2-1, with 8 bases aligning to TRBD2. The CDR3 has 16 residues. The germline gives CDR1 SEHNR, CDR2 FQNEAQ (reference sequence). Trimming took 5 bases from V and 7 from J; bases not matched to a gene: 13. The full variable domain, rest sourced from reference TRBV7-9 and TRBJ2-1, is DTGVSQNPRHKITKRGQNVTFRCDPISEHNRLYWYRQTLGQGPEFLTYFQNEAQLEKSRLLSDRFSAERPKGSFSTLEIQRTEQGDSAMYLCASSPPGTSGKNEQFFGPGTRLTVL.

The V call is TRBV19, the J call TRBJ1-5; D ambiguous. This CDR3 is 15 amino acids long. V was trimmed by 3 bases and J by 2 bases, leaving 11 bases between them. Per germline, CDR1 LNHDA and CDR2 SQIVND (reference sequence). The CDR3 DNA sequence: TGTGCCAGTAGTATCCCCCCAGATGGCAATCAGCCCCAGCATTTT. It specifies CASSIPPDGNQPQHF.

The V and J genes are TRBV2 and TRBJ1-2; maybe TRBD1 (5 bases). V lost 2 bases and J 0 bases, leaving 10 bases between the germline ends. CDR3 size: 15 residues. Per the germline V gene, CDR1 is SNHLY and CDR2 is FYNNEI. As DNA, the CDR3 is TGTGCCAGCAGTGAATACAGGCCGACTAACTATGGCTACACCTTC. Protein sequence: CASSEYRPTNYGYTF.

CDR3 nucleotide sequence: TGTGCCAGCAGCGTAGAGCCAGCGGCGCACAATGAGCAGTTCTTC. Encoded protein: CASSVEPAAHNEQFF. J is TRBJ2-1 and V is TRBV9, with D possibly matching TRBD2 (5 bases). The CDR3 has 15 residues. Germline loops: CDR1 SGDLS, CDR2 YYNGEE. Between the trimmed V and J ends, which lost 0 bases and 5 bases, there was a span of 12 bases.

For the CDR3, the DNA is TGTGCCGCCAAGCGGGACAATGAGCAGTTCTTC. Protein product: CAAKRDNEQFF. The chain links TRBV5-4 to TRBJ2-1; weak D call: TRBD2 (6 bases). In germline, CDR1 is SGHNT, CDR2 YYREEE (reference sequence). V gave up 10 bases and J gave up 5 bases, with 10 bases separating them. The CDR3 extends over 11 amino acids. Full variable domain (rest looked up from reference TRBV5-4 and TRBJ2-1): ETGVTQSPTHLIKTRGQQVTLRCSSQSGHNTVSWYQQALGQGPQFIFQYYREEENGRGNFPPRFSGLQFPNYSSELNVNALELDDSALYLCAAKRDNEQFFGPGTRLTVL.

The CDR3: CASSKGREPGDGNNEQFF. The CDR3 DNA reads as TGTGCCAGCAGCAAAGGGAGAGAGCCAGGGGATGGGAACAATGAGCAGTTCTTC. V and J are TRBV21-1 and TRBJ2-1; TRBD1, the table's D call, was not compared with the DNA. TRBV21-1 is a pseudogene. This CDR3 has 18 amino acids.

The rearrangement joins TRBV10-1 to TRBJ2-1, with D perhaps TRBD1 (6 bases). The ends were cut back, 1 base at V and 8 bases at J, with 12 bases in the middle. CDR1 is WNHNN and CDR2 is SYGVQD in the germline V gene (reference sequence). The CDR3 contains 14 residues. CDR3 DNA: TGCGCCAGCAGTGAGTTACCACAGGGTGATGAGCAGTTCTTC. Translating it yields CASSELPQGDEQFF.

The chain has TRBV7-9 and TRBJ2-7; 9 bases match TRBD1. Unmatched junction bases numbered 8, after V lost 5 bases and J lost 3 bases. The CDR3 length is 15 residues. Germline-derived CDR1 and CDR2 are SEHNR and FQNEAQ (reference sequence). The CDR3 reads CASSPPGTGIYEQYF. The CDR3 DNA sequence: TGTGCCAGCAGCCCGCCCGGGACAGGGATCTACGAGCAGTACTTC.

DNA for the CDR3: TGTGCCAGCAGCCCCCCTGGCTCCTCCTACAATGAGCAGTTCTTC. As protein: CASSPPGSSYNEQFF. This rearrangement joins TRBV5-4 to TRBJ2-1; no definite D call. This CDR3 region has 15 residues. The germline V gene has CDR1 SGHNT and CDR2 YYREEE (reference sequence). Trimming stripped 4 bases from V and 0 bases from J, with 11 bases between.

The DNA of the CDR3 is TGTGCCAGCAGCCGTGGAGCGCGACCTAGCACAGATACGCAGTATTTT. Its protein is CASSRGARPSTDTQYF. The V call is TRBV5-6, the J call TRBJ2-3; D gene unclear. This CDR3 region has 16 residues. Germline lookup yields CDR1 SGHDT and CDR2 YYEEEE. Trimming pared 4 bases from V and 0 bases from J, leaving 15 bases between.

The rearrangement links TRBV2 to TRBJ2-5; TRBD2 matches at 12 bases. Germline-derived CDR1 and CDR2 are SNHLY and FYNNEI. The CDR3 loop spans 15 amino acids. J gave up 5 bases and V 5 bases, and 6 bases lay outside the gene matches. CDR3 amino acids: CASSSGLAGSETQYF. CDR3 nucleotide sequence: TGTGCCAGCAGTTCAGGACTAGCGGGAAGTGAGACCCAGTACTTC.

The CDR3 loop reads CASSLGQAGNTIYF. CDR3 in DNA: TGTGCCAGCTCACTGGGACAGGCTGGAAACACCATATATTTT. This chain joins TRBV18 and TRBJ1-3, with TRBD1 matching over 8 bases. The CDR3 has 14 residues. Germline CDR1 KGHSH, CDR2 LQKENI. V shed 4 bases, J shed 2 bases, and the junction held 1 base outside the gene matches. Full variable domain (missing parts from reference TRBV18 and TRBJ1-3): NAGVMQNPRHLVRRRGQEARLRCSPMKGHSHVYWYRQLPEEGLKFMVYLQKENIIDESGMPKERFSAEFPKEGPSILRIQQVVRGDSAAYFCASSLGQAGNTIYFGEGSWLTVV.

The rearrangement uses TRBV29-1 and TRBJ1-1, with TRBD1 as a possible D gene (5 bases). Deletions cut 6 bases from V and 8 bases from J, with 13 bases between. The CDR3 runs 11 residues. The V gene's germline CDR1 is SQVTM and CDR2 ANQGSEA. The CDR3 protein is CSVRAGREAFF. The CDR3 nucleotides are TGCAGCGTACGGGCGGGGCGGGAAGCTTTCTTT. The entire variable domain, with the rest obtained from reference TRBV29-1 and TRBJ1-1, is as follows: SAVISQKPSRDICQRGTSLTIQCQVDSQVTMMFWYRQQPGQSLTLIATANQGSEATYESGFVIDKFPISRPNLTFSTLTVSNMSPEDSSIYLCSVRAGREAFFGQGTRLTVV.